The clone carrying this T cell receptor (beta chain) was observed a handful of times. The sample is drawn from a study of human T cells and chemical hapten exposure. Study-wide background: Alopecia areata, totalis or universalis affected patients who were mostly female.

Trimming took 6 bases from V and 4 from J, leaving 15 bases between them. The CDR3 is 13 amino acids. The germline CDR1 and CDR2 sequences are DFQATT and SNEGSKA (reference sequence). For the library, individual cDNA molecules each received unique molecular identifiers. TCRdb reprocessed the RACE reads with MiXCR, giving one entry per CDR3 protein. Altogether some 70,000 distinct CDR3 sequences are present, around a tenth being singletons, with the ten largest covering around 7%. The time point denotes: patch test 2, 6 weeks after DPC sensitization. Sample treatment: therapeutic diphenylcyclopropenone sensitization with weekly scalp DPC. Patches went on only after blood had been drawn each time.

Sequenced here: whole blood, sampled in connection with sensitization to the hapten diphenylcyclopropenone (DPC). This rearrangement joins TRBV20-1 to TRBJ1-1; D is ambiguous. This TCR derives from a woman in her forties or fifties with alopecia areata. Some clones in this sample may be carry-over from other donors' samples. The CDR3 sequence: CSAYGPGSTEAFF. The CDR3 nucleotides are TGCAGTGCATACGGACCGGGGAGCACTGAAGCTTTCTTT.